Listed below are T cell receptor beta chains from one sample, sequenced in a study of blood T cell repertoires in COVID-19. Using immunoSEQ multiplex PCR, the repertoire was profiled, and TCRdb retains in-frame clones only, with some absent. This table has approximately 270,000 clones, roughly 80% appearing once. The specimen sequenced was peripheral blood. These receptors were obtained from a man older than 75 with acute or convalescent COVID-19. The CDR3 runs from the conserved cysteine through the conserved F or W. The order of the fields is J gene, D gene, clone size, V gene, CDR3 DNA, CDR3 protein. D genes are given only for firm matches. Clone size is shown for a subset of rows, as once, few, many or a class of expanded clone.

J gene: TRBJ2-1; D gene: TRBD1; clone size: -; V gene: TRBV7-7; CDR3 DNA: TGTGCCAGCAGCTCATCCGGGACAGGGGGCTTAAATGAGCAGTTCTTC; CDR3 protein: CASSSSGTGGLNEQFF
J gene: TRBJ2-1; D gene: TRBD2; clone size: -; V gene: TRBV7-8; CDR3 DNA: TGTGCCAGCAGCTTAGTTAATAGCGGGAGGTTTGGTGAGCAGTTCTTC; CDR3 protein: CASSLVNSGRFGEQFF
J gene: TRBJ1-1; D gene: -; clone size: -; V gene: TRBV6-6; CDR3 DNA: TGTGCCAGCAGCTATGGGCGGGTGAACACTGAAGCTTTCTTT; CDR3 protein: CASSYGRVNTEAFF
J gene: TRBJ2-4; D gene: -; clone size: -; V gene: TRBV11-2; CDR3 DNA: TGTGCCAGCAGCTCCGTCCGGGGTACCAAAAACATTCAGTACTTC; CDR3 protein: CASSSVRGTKNIQYF
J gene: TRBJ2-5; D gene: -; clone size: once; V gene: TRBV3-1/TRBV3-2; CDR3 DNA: TGTGCCAGCAGCCAAGGTAACAGGGCGGGAGTCCAAGAGACCCAGTACTTC; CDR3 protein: CASSQGNRAGVQETQYF
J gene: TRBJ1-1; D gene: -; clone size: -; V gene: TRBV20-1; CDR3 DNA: TGCAGTGCTTCGCAGGTAAAAGCTTTCTTT; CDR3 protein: CSASQVKAFF
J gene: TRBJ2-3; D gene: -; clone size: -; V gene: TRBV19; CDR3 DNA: TGTGCCAGTAGGACTCTGGCCTTAGGCACAGATACGCAGTATTTT; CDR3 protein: CASRTLALGTDTQYF
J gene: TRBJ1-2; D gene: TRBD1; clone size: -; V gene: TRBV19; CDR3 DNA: TGTGCCAGTAGTCTCCGCACAGGGGACGGGGACTATGGCTACACCTTC; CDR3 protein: CASSLRTGDGDYGYTF
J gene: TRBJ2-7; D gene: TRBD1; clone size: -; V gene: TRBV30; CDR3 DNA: TGTGCCTGTAGCCGGGACAGTTCCTACGAGCAGTACTTC; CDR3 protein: CACSRDSSYEQYF
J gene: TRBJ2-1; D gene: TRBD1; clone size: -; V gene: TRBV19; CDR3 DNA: TGTGCCAGTAGTGACAGGGGTAGCTCCTACAATGAGCAGTTCTTC; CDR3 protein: CASSDRGSSYNEQFF
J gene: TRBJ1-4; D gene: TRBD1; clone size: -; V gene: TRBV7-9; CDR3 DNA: TGTGCCAGCAGCCCGGGACAGGGGGCTAATGAAAAACTGTTTTTT; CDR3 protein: CASSPGQGANEKLFF
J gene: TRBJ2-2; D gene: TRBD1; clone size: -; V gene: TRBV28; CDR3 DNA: TGTGCCAGCAGGGGACAGGGGTTTGCCGGGGAGCTGTTTTTT; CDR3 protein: CASRGQGFAGELFF
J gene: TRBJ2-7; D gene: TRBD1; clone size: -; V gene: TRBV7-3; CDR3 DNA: TGTGCCAGCAGCCTCTACAGGGGTGCAGACGAGCAGTACTTC; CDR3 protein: CASSLYRGADEQYF
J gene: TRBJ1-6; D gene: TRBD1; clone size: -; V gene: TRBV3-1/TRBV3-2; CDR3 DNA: TGTGCCAGCAAAGCAGAGGGACAGGGGTATAATTCACCCCTCCACTTT; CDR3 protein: CASKAEGQGYNSPLHF
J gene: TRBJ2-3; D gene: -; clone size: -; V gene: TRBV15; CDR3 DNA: TGTGCCACCAGCAGAATGACGGGTACGCAGTATTTT; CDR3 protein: CATSRMTGTQYF
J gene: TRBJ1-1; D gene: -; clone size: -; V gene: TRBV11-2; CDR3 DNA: TGTGCCAGCAGCCCTACTACAGGGCAAAACACTGAAGCTTTCTTT; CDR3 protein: CASSPTTGQNTEAFF
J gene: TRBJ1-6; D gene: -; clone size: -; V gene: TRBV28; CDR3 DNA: TGTGCCAGCAGACCGACAAGTTATAATTCACCCCTCCACTTT; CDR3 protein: CASRPTSYNSPLHF
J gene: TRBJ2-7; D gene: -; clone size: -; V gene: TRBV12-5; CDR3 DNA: TGTGCTAGTGCCTCTTTTAGAGGAACCTACGAGCAGTACTTC; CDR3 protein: CASASFRGTYEQYF
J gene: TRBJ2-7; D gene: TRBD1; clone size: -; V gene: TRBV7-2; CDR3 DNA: TGTGCCAGCAGCTTAGACCCGGGACAGTCCTACGAGCAGTACTTC; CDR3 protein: CASSLDPGQSYEQYF
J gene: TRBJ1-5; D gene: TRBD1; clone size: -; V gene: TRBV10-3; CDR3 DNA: TGTGCCACCCGGCAGGGACAGGGAAATCAGCCCCAGCATTTT; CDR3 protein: CATRQGQGNQPQHF
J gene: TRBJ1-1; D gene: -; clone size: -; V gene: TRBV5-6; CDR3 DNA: TGTGCCAGCAGCTTGGCGACAGGGAACACTGAAGCTTTCTTT; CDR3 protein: CASSLATGNTEAFF
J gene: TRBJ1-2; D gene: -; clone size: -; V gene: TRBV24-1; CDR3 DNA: TGTGCCACCAGTGGGGGGCAGGGCTATGGCTACACCTTC; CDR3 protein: CATSGGQGYGYTF
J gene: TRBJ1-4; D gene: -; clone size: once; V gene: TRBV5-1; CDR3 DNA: TGCGCCAGCAGCTTGGCGGGGACTGGTAATGAAAAACTGTTTTTT; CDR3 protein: CASSLAGTGNEKLFF
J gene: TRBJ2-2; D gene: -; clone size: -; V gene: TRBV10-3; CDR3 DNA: TGTGCCATCAGCGACCCAGGGAAGGGGGCCGGGGAGCTGTTTTTT; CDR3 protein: CAISDPGKGAGELFF
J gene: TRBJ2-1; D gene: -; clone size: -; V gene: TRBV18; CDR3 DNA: TGTGCCAGCTCACGGGGGCAGGGGTCGTACAATGAGCAGTTCTTC; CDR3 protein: CASSRGQGSYNEQFF
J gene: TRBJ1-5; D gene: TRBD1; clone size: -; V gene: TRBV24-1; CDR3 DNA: TGTGCCACCAGTGATCGGACAGGGGGCAGGAGCAATCAGCCCCAGCATTTT; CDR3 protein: CATSDRTGGRSNQPQHF
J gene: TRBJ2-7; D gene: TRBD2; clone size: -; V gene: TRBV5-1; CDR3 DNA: TGCGCCAGCAGCTACTATGGGGCTAGCGGGGATGTTACGTACGAGCAGTACTTC; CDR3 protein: CASSYYGASGDVTYEQYF
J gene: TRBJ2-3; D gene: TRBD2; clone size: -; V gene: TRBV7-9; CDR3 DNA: TGTGCCAGCAGCAATCCCAAGGTTTTGCGGGAGACAGATACGCAGTATTTT; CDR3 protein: CASSNPKVLRETDTQYF
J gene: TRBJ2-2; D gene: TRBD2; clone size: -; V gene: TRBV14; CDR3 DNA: TGTGCCAGCAGCCCCATACTAGCGGGAGTCACCGGGGAGCTGTTTTTT; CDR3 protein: CASSPILAGVTGELFF
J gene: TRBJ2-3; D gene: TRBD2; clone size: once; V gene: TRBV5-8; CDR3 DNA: TGTGCCAGCAGCTTGGCCCGGACTAGCGGACCCACAGATACGCAGTATTTT; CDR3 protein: CASSLARTSGPTDTQYF
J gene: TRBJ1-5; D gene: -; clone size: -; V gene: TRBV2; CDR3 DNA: TGTGCCAGCAGTACAGGGTTCAATCAGCCCCAGCATTTT; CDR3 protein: CASSTGFNQPQHF
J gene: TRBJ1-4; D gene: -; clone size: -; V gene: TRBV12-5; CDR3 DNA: TGTGCTAGTGGTTTGGTACGAACAGACCCAACTAATGAAAAACTGTTTTTT; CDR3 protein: CASGLVRTDPTNEKLFF
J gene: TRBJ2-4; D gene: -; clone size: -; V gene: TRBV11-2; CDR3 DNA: TGTGCCAGCAGCTTAGATCCCCCGGGGATGAGGGACATTCAGTACTTC; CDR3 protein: CASSLDPPGMRDIQYF
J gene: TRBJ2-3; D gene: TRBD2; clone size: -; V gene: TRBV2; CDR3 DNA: TGTGCCAGCAATGGCGGGAGGGCCCGGGGCACAGATACGCAGTATTTT; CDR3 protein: CASNGGRARGTDTQYF
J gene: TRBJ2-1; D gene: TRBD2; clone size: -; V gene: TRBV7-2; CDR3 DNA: TGTGCCAGCAGCCTGAGCGGGGCAGGGAGGAATGAGCAGTTCTTC; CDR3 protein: CASSLSGAGRNEQFF
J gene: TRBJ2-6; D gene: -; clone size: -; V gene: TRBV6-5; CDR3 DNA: TGTGCCAGCAGTTATCAGAACTCTGGGGCCAACGTCCTGACTTTC; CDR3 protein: CASSYQNSGANVLTF
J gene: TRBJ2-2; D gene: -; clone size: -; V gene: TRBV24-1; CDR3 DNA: TGTGCCACCAGTGATCAGAAACGGGAGGGGGCCTACACCGGGGAGCTGTTTTTT; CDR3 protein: CATSDQKREGAYTGELFF
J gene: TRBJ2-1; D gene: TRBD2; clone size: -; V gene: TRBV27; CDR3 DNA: TGTGCCAGCAGTTCCCGGACTAGCGGGAGATGGGTGGTGAATGAGCAGTTCTTC; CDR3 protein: CASSSRTSGRWVVNEQFF
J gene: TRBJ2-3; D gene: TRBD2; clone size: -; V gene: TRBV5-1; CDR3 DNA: TGCGCCAGCAGTAGACTAGCGGGGGCCAACACAGATACGCAGTATTTT; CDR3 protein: CASSRLAGANTDTQYF
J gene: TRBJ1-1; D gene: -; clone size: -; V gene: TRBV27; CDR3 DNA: TGTGCCAGCAGTTCCCCAGGAGGGTGGAACACTGAAGCTTTCTTT; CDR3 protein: CASSSPGGWNTEAFF
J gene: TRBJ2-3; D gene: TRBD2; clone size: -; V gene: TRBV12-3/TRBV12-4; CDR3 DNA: TGTGCCAGCAGTGCCAGCGGGGGCGATACGCAGTATTTT; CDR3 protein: CASSASGGDTQYF
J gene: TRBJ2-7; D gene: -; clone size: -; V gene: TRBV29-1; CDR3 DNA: TGCAGCGTTGGCGGCGACTTCTACGAGCAGTACTTC; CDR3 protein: CSVGGDFYEQYF
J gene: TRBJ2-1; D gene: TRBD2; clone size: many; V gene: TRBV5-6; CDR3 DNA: TGTGCCAGCAGCTGGCCGGGACTAGCGGGCCGGAGACAGTTCTTC; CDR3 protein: CASSWPGLAGRRQFF
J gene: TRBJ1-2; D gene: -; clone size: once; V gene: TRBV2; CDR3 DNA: TGTGCCAGCAGGGACGCGGGGGTGGGGGCGAATGGCTACACCTTC; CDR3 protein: CASRDAGVGANGYTF
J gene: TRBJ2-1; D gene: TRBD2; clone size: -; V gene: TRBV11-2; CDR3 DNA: TGTGCCAGCAGCCCCACTAGCGGGGTAAATGAGCAGTTCTTC; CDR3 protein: CASSPTSGVNEQFF
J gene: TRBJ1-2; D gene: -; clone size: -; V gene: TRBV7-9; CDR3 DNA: TGTGCCAGCAGCCTTCAGGTGATTAACTATGGCTACACCTTC; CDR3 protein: CASSLQVINYGYTF
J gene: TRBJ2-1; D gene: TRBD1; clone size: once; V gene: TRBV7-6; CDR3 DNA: TGTGCCAGCAGCTTAATGGGACAGGGACAGGATGAGCAGTTCTTC; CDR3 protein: CASSLMGQGQDEQFF
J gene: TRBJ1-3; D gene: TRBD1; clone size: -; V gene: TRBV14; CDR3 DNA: TGTGCCAGCAGCCAAGTGACAGGGGCTGGAAACACCATATATTTT; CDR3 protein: CASSQVTGAGNTIYF
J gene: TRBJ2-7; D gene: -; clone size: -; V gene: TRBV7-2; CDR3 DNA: TGTGCCAGCAGCCTCCGGGGGGCGATCTACGAGCAGTACTTC; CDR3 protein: CASSLRGAIYEQYF
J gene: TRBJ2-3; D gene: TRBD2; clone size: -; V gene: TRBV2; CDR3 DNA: TGTGCCAGCAAGTGGCTAGCGGGGGGCACAGATACGCAGTATTTT; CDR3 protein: CASKWLAGGTDTQYF
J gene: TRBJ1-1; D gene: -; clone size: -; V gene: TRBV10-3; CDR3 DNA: TGTGCCATCAGGCCCTTGGGGGGATCGAACACTGAAGCTTTCTTT; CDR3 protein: CAIRPLGGSNTEAFF
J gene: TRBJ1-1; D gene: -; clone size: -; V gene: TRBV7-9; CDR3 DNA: TGTGCCAGCACCTTACAGGGAAGGGGCACTGAAGCTTTCTTT; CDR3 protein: CASTLQGRGTEAFF
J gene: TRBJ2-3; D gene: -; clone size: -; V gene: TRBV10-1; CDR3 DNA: TGCGCCAGCAGTGAGTTCAGGGCGGGGGATACGCAGTATTTT; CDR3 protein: CASSEFRAGDTQYF
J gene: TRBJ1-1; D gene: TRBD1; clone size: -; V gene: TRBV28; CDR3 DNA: TGTGCCAGCACCCCGGGACAGGTTTTTGAAGCTTTCTTT; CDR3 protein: CASTPGQVFEAFF
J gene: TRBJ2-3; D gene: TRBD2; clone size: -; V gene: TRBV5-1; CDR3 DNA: TGCGCCAGCAGCTTGAGTCCAGCGGGAGTGGCAGATACGCAGTATTTT; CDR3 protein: CASSLSPAGVADTQYF
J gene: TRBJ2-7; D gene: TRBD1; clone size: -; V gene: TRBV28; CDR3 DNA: TGTGCCAGCAACAGGGGGGCCACCTACGAGCAGTACTTC; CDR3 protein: CASNRGATYEQYF
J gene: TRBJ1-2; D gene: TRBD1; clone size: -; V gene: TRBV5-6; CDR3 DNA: TGTGCCAGCAGCTCTTGGGACAGGCCAGGCTATGGCTACACCTTC; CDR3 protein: CASSSWDRPGYGYTF